This TCR beta chain was sequenced for a study of T cell responses to AZD1222 COVID-19 vaccine. General study points: It was only a handful of AZD1222 recipients who were seropositive at baseline. Clonal diversity was possibly underestimated, and the donors were mostly white British, with more females.

Profiling relied on immunoSEQ multiplex PCR, and the TCRdb table lists in-frame clones only, not all of them. In the table there are about 94,000 clones, around nine tenths of which are singletons. Germline V lookup: CDR1 SGHNT, CDR2 YYREEE (reference sequence). Trimming left V 4 bases short and J 5 bases short, with 7 bases between. The CDR3 length is 12 residues. With respect to this clone: The antigen is undetermined.

The sequence was collected from an adult in good health. The chain is built from TRBV5-4 and TRBJ2-1; D is ambiguous. The sample in question was peripheral blood, obtained on day 0 of AZD1222 vaccination. CDR3 DNA sequence: TGTGCCAGCAGCATCGTCCACAATGAGCAGTTCTTC. Its translation: CASSIVHNEQFF.